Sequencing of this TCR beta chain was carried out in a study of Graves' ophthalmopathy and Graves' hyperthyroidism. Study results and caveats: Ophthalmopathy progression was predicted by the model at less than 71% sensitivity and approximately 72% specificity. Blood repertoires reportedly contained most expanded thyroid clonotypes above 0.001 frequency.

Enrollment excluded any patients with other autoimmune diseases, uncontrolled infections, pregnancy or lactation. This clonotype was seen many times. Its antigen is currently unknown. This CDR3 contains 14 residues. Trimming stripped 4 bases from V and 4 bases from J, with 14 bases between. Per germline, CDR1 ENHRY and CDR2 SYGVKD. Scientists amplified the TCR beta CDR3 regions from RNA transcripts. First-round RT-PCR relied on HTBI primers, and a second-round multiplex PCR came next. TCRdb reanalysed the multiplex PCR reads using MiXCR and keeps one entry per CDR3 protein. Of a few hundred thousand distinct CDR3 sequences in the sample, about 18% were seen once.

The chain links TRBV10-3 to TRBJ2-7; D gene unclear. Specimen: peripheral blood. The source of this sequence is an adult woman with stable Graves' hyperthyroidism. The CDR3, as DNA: TGTGCCATCAGTGGGCCAACCTCTACTTACGAGCAGTACTTC. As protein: CAISGPTSTYEQYF.